These T cell receptor beta chains were read from a single sample in a study of T cell responses to AZD1222 COVID-19 vaccine. TCRdb's copy holds only in-frame clones and misses some; the assay was immunoSEQ multiplex PCR. The sample carries roughly 140,000 clones, roughly nine tenths recorded once. This material consisted of peripheral blood, taken on day 0 of AZD1222 vaccination. The receptors were sampled from an adult in good health. Each CDR3 is given without its conserved first and last residue. D genes are given only for firm matches.

J gene | V gene | CDR3 length | D gene | CDR3 protein
TRBJ1-4 | TRBV15 | 13 | TRBD1 | ATSAGTGGVEKLF
TRBJ1-3 | TRBV7-6 | 15 | - | ASSPPGWAGDGNTIY
TRBJ1-1 | TRBV10-3 | 9 | - | ASGGNTEAF
TRBJ1-2 | TRBV18 | 11 | - | ASSPGQNYGYT
TRBJ1-1 | TRBV21-1 | 18 | - | ASSKSTYWGIHFMNTEAF
TRBJ2-5 | TRBV5-1 | 14 | TRBD1 | ASSLGTGQFLETQY
TRBJ1-1 | TRBV11-2 | 14 | - | ASSFEPPDNRTEAF
TRBJ1-2 | TRBV2 | 11 | - | ASRNGGDYGYT
TRBJ1-2 | TRBV6-1 | 13 | - | ASSETGTLGYGYT
TRBJ1-2 | TRBV9 | 14 | - | ASSVKIQGDEYGYT
TRBJ2-4 | TRBV4-1 | 16 | TRBD2 | ASSQGRQAGVAKNIQY
TRBJ1-2 | TRBV6-5 | 9 | - | ASTVHKGYT
TRBJ2-7 | TRBV9 | 9 | - | ASGGESEQY
TRBJ1-6 | TRBV6-1 | 11 | - | ASSEDRNSPLH
TRBJ2-1 | TRBV18 | 16 | - | ASSPRRSSDHSYNEQF
TRBJ1-1 | TRBV13 | 12 | - | ASSLSGWVTEAF
TRBJ1-4 | TRBV5-4 | 13 | - | ASSRGGSTNEKLF
TRBJ1-1 | TRBV19 | 11 | - | ASSRAGGTEAF
TRBJ1-2 | TRBV5-5 | 11 | - | ASRIGQNYGYT
TRBJ2-3 | TRBV6-2/TRBV6-3 | 12 | - | ASSFGLRTDTQY
TRBJ1-4 | TRBV11-2 | 13 | - | ASSTVAGVGEKLF
TRBJ1-1 | TRBV7-6 | 13 | - | ASSSQQEMNTEAF
TRBJ1-1 | TRBV4-1 | 10 | TRBD1 | ASSALQGSAF
TRBJ2-4 | TRBV7-2 | 11 | - | ASSSPGAGVQY
TRBJ1-2 | TRBV9 | 13 | - | ASSLREHSNYGYT
TRBJ1-2 | TRBV19 | 15 | TRBD1 | ASSYRSTGTTNYGYT
TRBJ1-6 | TRBV9 | 11 | - | ASSVDRESPLH
TRBJ2-3 | TRBV12-3/TRBV12-4 | 10 | TRBD1 | ASSHRQGTQY
TRBJ2-4 | TRBV12-5 | 12 | - | ASGSEGLRGSQY
TRBJ1-4 | TRBV11-2 | 13 | - | ASSSMGKANEKLF
TRBJ2-1 | TRBV6-1 | 16 | TRBD2 | ASSEGLRTSGAYNEQF
TRBJ2-3 | TRBV2 | 14 | TRBD2 | ASSELTGGGRYTQY
TRBJ1-2 | TRBV11-3 | 13 | - | ASSLGQGQVYGYT
TRBJ1-3 | TRBV6-6 | 14 | - | ASSYLYRISGNTIY